A single sample gave rise to the 7 T cell receptor beta chains below, sequenced in a study of identical twins' blood T cells. TCRdb re-derived calls from the 5' RACE reads in MiXCR, one entry per CDR3 protein. The table lists fewer than 450,000 distinct CDR3 sequences, roughly 31% of them singletons. Sequencing was carried out using PBMCs. The receptors were sampled from a woman aged 18-55 years in good health.

The chain has TRBV5-6 and TRBJ2-2; D perhaps matches TRBD2 (5 bases). From germline, CDR1 is SGHDT and CDR2 YYEEEE. V dropped 4 bases and J dropped 6 bases, with 13 bases sitting between them. The CDR3 has 14 residues. CDR3 sequence reads: CASSRLRVSGELFF. The DNA of the CDR3 is TGTGCCAGCAGCCGACTACGGGTATCCGGGGAGCTGTTTTTT.

At least ten counts were recorded for this clonotype. The chain links TRBV6-5 to TRBJ1-5; TRBD1 might be the D (6 bases). The CDR3 length is 15 residues. Per germline, CDR1 MNHEY and CDR2 SVGAGI. V lost 4 bases to trimming and J lost 4 bases, with 14 bases between them. In DNA form, the CDR3 reads TGTGCCAGCAGTTCCACCCGACAGGCTAATCAGCCCCAGCATTTT. Protein: CASSSTRQANQPQHF.

V and J are TRBV5-8 and TRBJ1-5; the D gene is possibly TRBD1 (5 bases). Per germline, CDR1 SGHTS and CDR2 YDEGEE. Trimming stripped 6 bases from V and 2 bases from J, with 21 bases between. CDR3 length: 17 residues. The CDR3 loop reads CASTERAPETGNQPQHF. The DNA of the CDR3 is TGTGCCAGCACTGAGCGCGCACCGGAGACAGGCAATCAGCCCCAGCATTTT.

This clonotype was detected ten times or more. The chain recombines TRBV5-1 with TRBJ1-1; a weak D match, TRBD1 (6 bases). Germline lookup yields CDR1 SGHRS and CDR2 YFSETQ. The CDR3 consists of 13 residues. Trimming pared 4 bases from V and 11 bases from J, leaving 18 bases between. Written as DNA, the CDR3 is TGCGCCAGCAGCCTCAGGACAGACCTAGAGGCTTTCTTT. Its protein product is CASSLRTDLEAFF. The variable domain in full, with the rest retrieved from reference TRBV5-1 and TRBJ1-1, is KAGVTQTPRYLIKTRGQQVTLSCSPISGHRSVSWYQQTPGQGLQFLFEYFSETQRNKGNFPGRFSGRQFSNSRSEMNVSTLELGDSALYLCASSLRTDLEAFFGQGTRLTVV.

The J gene is TRBJ1-2, the V gene TRBV7-2; 9 nucleotides match TRBD1. The CDR3 totals 13 residues. CDR1 and CDR2 (germline): SGHTA, FQGNSA. V lost 1 base to trimming and J lost 8 bases; unmatched junction nucleotides: 2. CDR3 sequence reads: CASSLGTGVGYTF. The CDR3 bases are TGTGCCAGCAGCTTAGGGACAGGGGTAGGCTACACCTTC.

The V call is TRBV20-1, the J call TRBJ2-1; the match to TRBD2 covers 7 bases. CDR1 DFQATT and CDR2 SNEGSKA come from the germline V gene (reference sequence). The CDR3 runs to 14 residues. This chain's CDR3 is CIVKRDSSYNEQFF. The DNA for the CDR3 is TGCATTGTTAAGCGGGATAGCTCCTACAATGAGCAGTTCTTC.

The chain uses TRBV20-1 and TRBJ2-1; 12 nucleotides align to TRBD2. Germline V gene sequence: CDR1 DFQATT, CDR2 SNEGSKA (reference sequence). After removal of 6 bases from V and 7 bases from J, the junction contained 7 bases not matched to a gene. The CDR3 contains 14 residues. The CDR3 nucleotides read TGCAGTGCCGCCGCTAGCGGGAGGGTAAATGAGCAGTTCTTC. Amino acid sequence: CSAAASGRVNEQFF.